This T cell receptor (beta chain) was sequenced during a study of CD8 T cells in ankylosing spondylitis. The CDR3 sequence is 15 residues long. The trim removed 3 bases at V and 4 bases at J, leaving 6 bases unmatched. CDR1 is SEHNR, CDR2 FQNEAQ, per germline (reference sequence). Making the TCR beta libraries involved quantitative 5'-RACE with molecular barcodes. TCRdb re-called the 5' RACE reads with MiXCR, one entry per CDR3 protein. The sample lists about 140,000 distinct CDR3 sequences; around 7.9% were seen once. This clonotype was seen just once. The sample taken for sequencing was blood, either unsorted or a sorted T cell fraction (not recorded which). This clonotype originated in a female donor with ankylosing spondylitis or in good health (not recorded which). This rearrangement joins TRBV7-9 to TRBJ2-3; TRBD2 aligns across 8 bases. The CDR3 region has the DNA TGTGCCAGCAGCTTGGGTAGCGGGGAGGCAGATACGCAGTATTTT. This encodes CASSLGSGEADTQYF.